Listed below are T cell receptor beta chains from one sample, sequenced in a study of T cells after yellow fever vaccination. TCRdb re-analysed the 5' RACE reads in MiXCR, keeping a single row per CDR3 protein. The sample lists under 300,000 distinct CDR3 sequences; over 10% were seen once. The specimen was CD4+ T cells sorted from PBMCs, collected 45 days after the yellow fever booster vaccination. All receptors come from a man aged 25-45 years who received the YFV17D yellow fever vaccine. Both conserved end residues are part of each CDR3. A D gene is named only where the DNA matches it firmly. Part of the rows lack a size; the others show once, few, many or a class for expanded clones.

clone size: -; J gene: TRBJ2-6; D gene: -; V gene: TRBV7-2; CDR3 protein: CASSVSVSGANVLTF; CDR3 DNA: TGTGCCAGCAGCGTCTCCGTCTCTGGGGCCAACGTCCTGACTTTC
clone size: -; J gene: TRBJ2-1; D gene: -; V gene: TRBV11-2; CDR3 protein: CASSLVANEQFF; CDR3 DNA: TGTGCCAGCAGCTTGGTCGCCAATGAGCAGTTCTTC
clone size: -; J gene: TRBJ2-1; D gene: -; V gene: TRBV7-2; CDR3 protein: CASSSTVIAPGEQFF; CDR3 DNA: TGTGCCAGCAGCTCAACGGTCATAGCTCCTGGTGAGCAGTTCTTC
clone size: few; J gene: TRBJ2-1; D gene: -; V gene: TRBV25-1; CDR3 protein: CASSPLGTSSYNEQFF; CDR3 DNA: TGTGCCAGCTCCCCCCTCGGGACCTCTTCCTACAATGAGCAGTTCTTC
clone size: -; J gene: TRBJ2-3; D gene: -; V gene: TRBV29-1; CDR3 protein: CSVVAGLTDTQYF; CDR3 DNA: TGCAGCGTTGTTGCGGGACTCACAGATACGCAGTATTTT
clone size: -; J gene: TRBJ2-5; D gene: TRBD1; V gene: TRBV5-1; CDR3 protein: CASSPLGQGHETQYF; CDR3 DNA: TGCGCCAGCAGCCCTCTCGGACAGGGGCACGAGACCCAGTACTTC
clone size: -; J gene: TRBJ1-2; D gene: TRBD1; V gene: TRBV2; CDR3 protein: CASSVAPGTAYGYTF; CDR3 DNA: TGTGCCAGCAGTGTGGCCCCCGGGACAGCCTATGGCTACACCTTC
clone size: few; J gene: TRBJ1-3; D gene: TRBD1; V gene: TRBV18; CDR3 protein: CASSPRLPFGTVGNTIYF; CDR3 DNA: TGTGCCAGCTCACCAAGACTCCCATTTGGGACAGTCGGAAACACCATATATTTT
clone size: -; J gene: TRBJ1-3; D gene: TRBD1; V gene: TRBV7-9; CDR3 protein: CASSPPTGVGNTIYF; CDR3 DNA: TGTGCCAGCAGCCCTCCTACAGGGGTTGGAAACACCATATATTTT
clone size: -; J gene: TRBJ2-1; D gene: -; V gene: TRBV5-5; CDR3 protein: CASSSDAGVQGVKQFF; CDR3 DNA: TGTGCCAGCAGCTCGGACGCGGGGGTGCAGGGGGTTAAGCAGTTCTTC
clone size: few; J gene: TRBJ2-1; D gene: -; V gene: TRBV5-1; CDR3 protein: CASKQGPLYNEQFF; CDR3 DNA: TGCGCCAGCAAACAGGGCCCCCTCTACAATGAGCAGTTCTTC
clone size: few; J gene: TRBJ1-1; D gene: -; V gene: TRBV18; CDR3 protein: CASSPHSDLTEAFF; CDR3 DNA: TGTGCCAGCTCTCCCCACAGTGACCTCACTGAAGCTTTCTTT
clone size: -; J gene: TRBJ2-3; D gene: TRBD2; V gene: TRBV7-2; CDR3 protein: CASSGSGRFLRTDTQYF; CDR3 DNA: TGTGCCAGCAGCGGTAGCGGGAGGTTCCTACGCACAGATACGCAGTATTTT
clone size: -; J gene: TRBJ2-5; D gene: -; V gene: TRBV25-1; CDR3 protein: CDSSAQRTVQETQYF; CDR3 DNA: TGTGACAGCAGTGCCCAAAGGACAGTCCAAGAGACCCAGTACTTC
clone size: few; J gene: TRBJ2-1; D gene: TRBD2; V gene: TRBV5-1; CDR3 protein: CASSPGGFYNEQFF; CDR3 DNA: TGCGCCAGCAGCCCCGGGGGGTTCTACAATGAGCAGTTCTTC
clone size: -; J gene: TRBJ2-1; D gene: TRBD2; V gene: TRBV5-1; CDR3 protein: CASREVSNSYNEQFF; CDR3 DNA: TGCGCCAGCCGGGAGGTGTCCAACTCCTACAATGAGCAGTTCTTC
clone size: few; J gene: TRBJ2-7; D gene: -; V gene: TRBV5-1; CDR3 protein: CASSLLSDSAGEQYF; CDR3 DNA: TGCGCCAGCAGCCTACTCTCGGATTCGGCGGGAGAGCAGTACTTC
clone size: -; J gene: TRBJ2-7; D gene: -; V gene: TRBV4-2; CDR3 protein: CASSQGLGGSYEQYF; CDR3 DNA: TGTGCCAGCAGCCAAGGACTCGGCGGCTCCTACGAGCAGTACTTC
clone size: -; J gene: TRBJ2-3; D gene: TRBD2; V gene: TRBV7-2; CDR3 protein: CASSTRLAGTDTQYF; CDR3 DNA: TGTGCCAGCAGCACCCGACTAGCGGGAACAGATACGCAGTATTTT
clone size: few; J gene: TRBJ2-2; D gene: -; V gene: TRBV7-2; CDR3 protein: CASSLVAPRGELFF; CDR3 DNA: TGTGCCAGCAGCTTAGTGGCTCCGAGGGGGGAGCTGTTTTTT
clone size: -; J gene: TRBJ2-3; D gene: TRBD2; V gene: TRBV5-1; CDR3 protein: CASSLGGTSGRPSTDTQYF; CDR3 DNA: TGCGCCAGCAGCCTGGGGGGGACTAGCGGGAGGCCTAGCACAGATACGCAGTATTTT
clone size: many; J gene: TRBJ2-1; D gene: -; V gene: TRBV12-3/TRBV12-4; CDR3 protein: CASSLLTFNEQFF; CDR3 DNA: TGTGCCAGCAGTTTACTAACGTTCAATGAGCAGTTCTTC
clone size: many; J gene: TRBJ2-7; D gene: TRBD1; V gene: TRBV18; CDR3 protein: CASSPSGQGYEQYF; CDR3 DNA: TGTGCCAGCTCACCATCCGGACAGGGCTACGAGCAGTACTTC
clone size: -; J gene: TRBJ2-7; D gene: -; V gene: TRBV5-1; CDR3 protein: CASSLASNEQYF; CDR3 DNA: TGCGCCAGCAGCTTGGCCAGCAACGAGCAGTACTTC
clone size: once; J gene: TRBJ1-5; D gene: -; V gene: TRBV19; CDR3 protein: CASSNPPNTQPQHF; CDR3 DNA: TGTGCCAGTAGTAACCCCCCCAATACTCAGCCCCAGCATTTT
clone size: few; J gene: TRBJ2-1; D gene: TRBD1; V gene: TRBV29-1; CDR3 protein: CSAGTRDRAYNEQFF; CDR3 DNA: TGCAGCGCCGGGACCAGGGACAGGGCCTACAATGAGCAGTTCTTC
clone size: -; J gene: TRBJ2-7; D gene: TRBD2; V gene: TRBV7-2; CDR3 protein: CASSLTGGVSEQYF; CDR3 DNA: TGTGCCAGCAGCTTAACGGGAGGTGTCTCCGAGCAGTACTTC
clone size: -; J gene: TRBJ2-7; D gene: TRBD1; V gene: TRBV5-1; CDR3 protein: CASSLEQGYEQYF; CDR3 DNA: TGCGCCAGCAGCTTGGAACAGGGGTACGAGCAGTACTTC
clone size: -; J gene: TRBJ2-1; D gene: TRBD2; V gene: TRBV6-1; CDR3 protein: CASSSAGTSPNEQFF; CDR3 DNA: TGTGCCAGCAGCAGTGCCGGGACTAGCCCCAATGAGCAGTTCTTC
clone size: few; J gene: TRBJ2-7; D gene: -; V gene: TRBV6-6; CDR3 protein: CASSSTGAAPQYF; CDR3 DNA: TGTGCCAGCAGTTCAACCGGGGCCGCACCTCAGTACTTC